This passage covers 26 T cell receptor beta chains from one sample sequenced in a study of CD8+CD57+ T cells in acquired aplastic anemia. Patients chosen for sequencing had CD8+CD57+ cells that had expanded, as shown by flow cytometry. Researchers used genomic DNA as the template to profile TCR beta VDJ and CDR3. Via MiXCR, TCRdb re-called the reads, giving one row per CDR3 protein. The sample carries more than 70,000 distinct CDR3 sequences, around 70% recorded once. Sequencing was performed on sorted CD4+, CD8+, or CD8+CD57+ T cells (not recorded which) from PBMCs. All receptors derive from a human donor with aplastic anemia.

Notes on this clonotype: At one end the junction does not follow the germline gene, possibly because of a read error. The rearrangement links TRBV19 to TRBJ1-1; TRBD1 aligns across 7 bases. Per the germline V gene, CDR1 is LNHDA and CDR2 is SQIVND (reference sequence). CDR3 length: 13 residues. The CDR3 nucleotides read TGTGCCAGTAGTGTCCCCCCCGGGACAGTGAACTCATTT. This sequence encodes CASSVPPGTVNSF.

The chain has TRBV19 and TRBJ1-2, with D uncertain. The V and J ends lost 6 bases and 6 bases respectively, with 17 bases between them. Germline V gene lookup returns CDR1 LNHDA and CDR2 SQIVND (reference sequence). This CDR3 contains 14 residues. The CDR3 reads CASRPYGISNGYTF. The CDR3 DNA is TGTGCCAGTAGACCCTATGGGATATCGAATGGCTACACCTTC.

V gene TRBV27 combines with J gene TRBJ2-1; either TRBD1 or TRBD2 may fit D (5 bases each). The length of the CDR3 is 13 residues. In germline, CDR1 is MNHEY, CDR2 SMNVEV (reference sequence). The V and J ends lost 6 bases and 8 bases respectively, with 14 bases between them. In nucleotides, the CDR3 is TGTGCCAGCAGCCCAACCGTGGGGGATGAGCAGTTCTTC. Amino acids: CASSPTVGDEQFF.

This chain links TRBV5-1 with TRBJ2-5; D may be TRBD1 (6 bases). Trimming left V 3 bases short and J 3 bases short, with 18 bases between. This CDR3 comprises 16 residues. CDR1 SGHRS and CDR2 YFSETQ come from the germline V gene. CDR3 in amino acids: CASSSRSRTVKETQYF. As DNA, the CDR3 is TGCGCCAGCAGCTCGCGTTCCCGGACAGTGAAAGAGACCCAGTACTTC.

V and J are TRBV20-1 and TRBJ2-4; D is unresolved. Germline V lookup: CDR1 DFQATT, CDR2 SNEGSKA (reference sequence). The CDR3 extends over 13 amino acids. V was clipped by 4 bases and J by 7 bases, with 14 bases between them. The CDR3 loop is CSAITTIGNIQYF. CDR3 bases: TGCAGTGCTATAACGACAATCGGGAACATTCAGTACTTC.

As to this clonotype: Germline is not matched at one junction end, which may reflect a read error. The rearrangement links TRBV7-8 to TRBJ2-7; possibly TRBD2 for D (7 bases). The CDR3 consists of 15 residues. The germline gives CDR1 SGHVS, CDR2 FQNEAQ. For the CDR3, the DNA is TGTGACAGCAGCCCCCCGGCGGGGGCGCGAGACGAGCAGTACTTC. It encodes CDSSPPAGARDEQYF.

The V and J genes are TRBV7-9 and TRBJ2-5; TRBD2 agrees at 8 bases. The V segment lost 0 bases and the J segment 2 bases; nucleotides outside the gene matches: 2. CDR1 SEHNR and CDR2 FQNEAQ come from the germline V gene (reference sequence). This CDR3 comprises 15 residues. The CDR3 region has the DNA TGTGCCAGCAGCTTAGCCGGCGGGAGGCAAGAGACCCAGTACTTC. Translated, it gives CASSLAGGRQETQYF.

The V and J genes are TRBV24-1 and TRBJ2-3; D not resolved. The CDR3 has 15 amino acids. CDR1 and CDR2 (germline): KGHDR, SFDVKD. Trimming removed 0 bases from V and 4 bases from J, with 10 bases in between. The CDR3: CATSDLLLNPDTQYF. DNA for the CDR3: TGTGCCACCAGTGATTTGTTACTTAACCCAGATACGCAGTATTTT.

The rearrangement uses TRBV7-8 and TRBJ2-7, with 7 bases aligning to TRBD2. This CDR3 comprises 12 residues. V dropped 5 bases and J dropped 6; count of bases not matched to a gene: 4. CDR1 SGHVS and CDR2 FQNEAQ come from the germline V gene. The CDR3 nucleotides are TGTGCCAGCAGCCCGGGGGGTGTCGAGCAGTACTTC. It yields the protein CASSPGGVEQYF.

This clonotype has a handful of counts. V usage is TRBV6-4 and J usage is TRBJ1-5; weak D call: TRBD1 (5 bases). Germline V CDR1 and CDR2: MRHNA, SNTAGT. V lost 5 bases and J 6 bases, leaving 14 bases between the germline ends. This CDR3 is built from 14 residues. Here the CDR3 DNA reads TGTGCCAGCAGTTATCAGGGTCCCCCTCAGCCCCAGCATTTT. It codes for CASSYQGPPQPQHF.

The V call is TRBV2, the J call TRBJ2-7; D unresolved. The CDR3 is 13 amino acids. The germline gives CDR1 SNHLY, CDR2 FYNNEI. V gave up 7 bases and J gave up 2 bases, with 12 bases separating them. The CDR3 coding sequence is TGTGCCAGCAAGGGCCCCGATGCCTACGAGCAGTACTTC. Translated: CASKGPDAYEQYF. The variable domain in full, completed from reference TRBV2 and TRBJ2-7, reads EPEVTQTPSHQVTQMGQEVILRCVPISNHLYFYWYRQILGQKVEFLVSFYNNEISEKSEIFDDQFSVERPDGSNFTLKIRSTKLEDSAMYFCASKGPDAYEQYFGPGTRLTVT.

A single count supports this clonotype. This sequence joins TRBV12-3 or TRBV12-4 and TRBJ1-3; D unclear. The CDR3 runs 13 residues. Trimming pared 3 bases from V and 4 bases from J, leaving 7 bases between. The CDR3 sequence is CASSLAAGNTIYF. CDR3 nucleotides: TGTGCCAGCAGTTTGGCGGCAGGAAACACCATATATTTT.

This clonotype was seen a handful of times. The rearrangement uses TRBV24-1 and TRBJ2-5; D is perhaps TRBD1 (5 bases). The V and J ends lost 7 bases and 5 bases respectively, with 10 bases between them. CDR3 size: 12 residues. CDR1 and CDR2 (germline): KGHDR, SFDVKD. The CDR3 is CATRGPSETQYF. CDR3 bases: TGTGCCACCAGGGGGCCATCGGAGACCCAGTACTTC.

J is TRBJ1-2 and V is TRBV5-6; no clear D. V lost 2 bases, J lost 2 bases, and 10 bases lay in between. The CDR3 extends over 14 amino acids. Per germline, CDR1 SGHDT and CDR2 YYEEEE. CDR3 region: CASSFAESNYGYTF. CDR3 nucleotides: TGTGCCAGCAGCTTTGCAGAGTCAAACTATGGCTACACCTTC.

This clonotype was recorded a few times. The chain has TRBV2 and TRBJ1-1, with D unresolved. The V end lost 0 bases, the J end lost 1 base, and 6 bases lay between the germline ends. This CDR3 has 14 residues. CDR1 is SNHLY, CDR2 FYNNEI, per germline. The CDR3 spells CASSEALPNTEAFF. Here the CDR3 DNA reads TGTGCCAGCAGTGAAGCCTTGCCGAACACTGAAGCTTTCTTT.

CDR3 in amino acids: CSATRQLPYEQYF. The CDR3, as DNA: TGCAGTGCTACCAGACAGCTACCCTACGAGCAGTACTTC. The genes are TRBV20-1 and TRBJ2-7; possibly TRBD1 for D (5 bases). Looked up from germline, CDR1 is DFQATT and CDR2 is SNEGSKA (reference sequence). The CDR3 is made up of 13 amino acids. V lost 4 bases and J 2 bases, leaving 12 bases between the germline ends.

The chain is built from TRBV30 and TRBJ2-1; 8 bases are a match to TRBD2. Germline CDR1 and CDR2: GTSNPN and SVGIG (reference sequence). This CDR3 contains 13 residues. Losses at the gene ends were 8 bases for V and 9 bases for J; bases not matched to a gene: 12. CDR3 in DNA: TGTGCCCTTAATATCGGGAGGGCCGGTGAGCAGTTCTTC. Translated, it gives CALNIGRAGEQFF.

The chain recombines TRBV19 with TRBJ1-1, with a weak D call TRBD1 (5 bases). Between the trimmed V and J ends, which lost 3 bases and 0 bases, there was a span of 11 bases. The CDR3 consists of 15 residues. In germline, CDR1 is LNHDA, CDR2 SQIVND (reference sequence). Here the CDR3 reads CASSIQGSLNTEAFF. CDR3 coding DNA: TGTGCCAGTAGTATTCAGGGTTCGTTGAACACTGAAGCTTTCTTT. Drawing the rest from reference TRBV19 and TRBJ1-1, the complete variable domain is DGGITQSPKYLFRKEGQNVTLSCEQNLNHDAMYWYRQDPGQGLRLIYYSQIVNDFQKGDIAEGYSVSREKKESFPLTVTSAQKNPTAFYLCASSIQGSLNTEAFFGQGTRLTVV.

The chain has TRBV7-2 and TRBJ1-2; D is unclear. CDR3 length: 15 residues. The V and J ends lost 0 bases and 8 bases respectively, with 16 bases between them. CDR1 is SGHTA, CDR2 FQGNSA, per germline. The CDR3 reads CASSLAQGGRLGYTF. CDR3 sequence (DNA): TGTGCCAGCAGCTTAGCGCAAGGAGGGAGGCTCGGCTACACCTTC.

The chain employs TRBV19 and TRBJ1-2, with TRBD1 as a possible D gene (6 bases). V lost 5 bases and J lost 8, with 18 bases in between. CDR1 is LNHDA and CDR2 is SQIVND in the germline V gene (reference sequence). The CDR3 has 14 residues. The CDR3 region is CASSPLQGYEGYTF. The DNA of the CDR3 is TGTGCCAGTAGTCCTCTTCAGGGGTACGAGGGCTACACCTTC. Full variable domain (remainder filled in from reference TRBV19 and TRBJ1-2): DGGITQSPKYLFRKEGQNVTLSCEQNLNHDAMYWYRQDPGQGLRLIYYSQIVNDFQKGDIAEGYSVSREKKESFPLTVTSAQKNPTAFYLCASSPLQGYEGYTFGSGTRLTVV.

V gene TRBV2 combines with J gene TRBJ2-5; 7 bases are a match to TRBD1. Germline CDR1 reads SNHLY; CDR2 reads FYNNEI. The junction had 9 bases not matched to a gene; V was cut back by 7 bases and J by 1 base. The CDR3 consists of 15 residues. This chain's CDR3 is CASNGTASAQETQYF. DNA of the CDR3: TGTGCCAGCAATGGGACAGCCTCCGCCCAAGAGACCCAGTACTTC.

This clonotype was counted many times. The chain has TRBV9 and TRBJ2-3; D possibly corresponds to TRBD2 (6 bases). The CDR3 is 13 amino acids. Per germline, CDR1 SGDLS and CDR2 YYNGEE. V dropped 2 bases and J dropped 4 bases, with 8 bases sitting between them. CDR3 in DNA: TGTGCCAGCAGCGTCGGAGGGGCAGATACGCAGTATTTT. The encoded protein is CASSVGGADTQYF.

The chain uses TRBV29-1 and TRBJ1-4; 8 nucleotides line up with TRBD1. The germline V gene has CDR1 SQVTM and CDR2 ANQGSEA. V lost 5 bases to trimming and J lost 3 bases; unmatched junction nucleotides: 5. The CDR3 loop spans 14 amino acids. In DNA form, the CDR3 reads TGCAGCGTTAAAACAGGGGGAGCTAATGAAAAACTGTTTTTT. Its protein is CSVKTGGANEKLFF.

This clonotype was seen a single time. This chain uses TRBV7-2 with TRBJ2-7, with 8 positions matching TRBD2. This CDR3 has 13 residues. J gave up 5 bases and V 8 bases, and 8 bases lay outside the gene matches. The germline V gene encodes CDR1 SGHTA and CDR2 FQGNSA. CDR3 residues: CASDGGGPNEQYF. Here the CDR3 DNA reads TGTGCCAGCGACGGCGGGGGGCCTAACGAGCAGTACTTC. The complete variable domain, with remaining parts taken from reference TRBV7-2 and TRBJ2-7, reads GAGVSQSPSNKVTEKGKDVELRCDPISGHTALYWYRQSLGQGLEFLIYFQGNSAPDKSGLPSDRFSAERTGGSVSTLTIQRTQQEDSAVYLCASDGGGPNEQYFGPGTRLTVT.

The chain links TRBV19 to TRBJ2-5; 8 bases agree with TRBD2. The CDR3 has 13 residues. V lost 5 bases to trimming and J lost 5 bases; unmatched junction nucleotides: 4. Looked up from germline, CDR1 is LNHDA and CDR2 is SQIVND (reference sequence). CDR3 sequence reads: CASSWRGAETQYF. The CDR3 DNA reads TGTGCCAGTAGTTGGCGGGGGGCTGAGACCCAGTACTTC.

This clonotype was seen ten or more times. This chain joins TRBV6-1 and TRBJ2-7; 15 nucleotides line up with TRBD2. Germline values: CDR1 MNHNS, CDR2 SASEGT. The CDR3 is 18 residues long. V trimming: 1 base; J trimming: 1 base; junction bases outside the gene matches: 5. CDR3 DNA sequence: TGTGCCAGCAGTGAAGGGGGACTAGCGGGAGGCCGATCCTACGAGCAGTACTTC. Its translation is CASSEGGLAGGRSYEQYF.